The T cell receptor (beta chain) under discussion was sequenced for a study of T cell responses to AZD1222 COVID-19 vaccine. The wider study: Investigators merged groups given second doses at roughly 4 or roughly 12 weeks.

The CDR3 length is 15 residues. Germline V gene data show CDR1 as SEHNR and CDR2 as FQNEAQ (reference sequence). J gave up 8 bases and V 4 bases, and 11 bases lay outside the gene matches. Sequenced by immunoSEQ multiplex PCR; TCRdb stores in-frame clones only, minus some. This repertoire shows some 130,000 clones, roughly 90% found once; its top ten account for 1.9%. This TCR was sampled from an adult in good health. V is TRBV7-9 and J is TRBJ2-1, with TRBD1 matching 7 bases. The specimen was peripheral blood, collected on day 0 of AZD1222 vaccination. As DNA, the CDR3 is TGTGCCAGCAGCTCTCGGGACAGAGCCAGGGATGAGCAGTTCTTC. Encoded protein: CASSSRDRARDEQFF.